Following are 27 T cell receptor beta chains from one sample sequenced in a study of OX40 agonist ivuxolimab in advanced cancers. Sequencing used immunoSEQ multiplex PCR; TCRdb keeps in-frame clones, though not all of them. The sample yields 150,000 to 170,000 clones, roughly 94% seen once. The input for sequencing was CD4+ or CD8+ T cells sorted from blood, taken in a trial of the OX40 agonist ivuxolimab. The receptors here all came from an adult with an advanced solid tumor such as melanoma, head and neck, liver or kidney cancer.

The rearrangement links TRBV19 to TRBJ1-5, with 7 nucleotides matching TRBD1. V lost 5 bases and J lost 1; bases outside the gene matches: 2. Germline V gene lookup returns CDR1 LNHDA and CDR2 SQIVND (reference sequence). This CDR3 spans 14 amino acids. The CDR3 protein is CASSRQGSNQPQHF. DNA of the CDR3: TGTGCCAGTAGTCGACAGGGAAGCAATCAGCCCCAGCATTTT.

The chain combines TRBV11-2 with TRBJ1-1; weak D call: TRBD1 (6 bases). The length of the CDR3 is 16 residues. The germline V gene encodes CDR1 SGHAT and CDR2 FQNNGV. V shed 3 bases and J shed 7 bases, with 21 bases lying between them. The CDR3: CASSFSVAWTDYEAFF. DNA of the CDR3: TGTGCCAGCAGCTTTTCGGTGGCCTGGACAGACTATGAAGCTTTCTTT.

The chain couples TRBV7-9 to TRBJ2-5; 8 bases align to TRBD2. The CDR3 extends over 15 amino acids. Per the germline V gene, CDR1 is SEHNR and CDR2 is FQNEAQ (reference sequence). The V gene end was trimmed by 0 bases and the J gene end by 5 bases; junction bases not matched to a gene: 5. The CDR3 reads CASSLAGTRYETQYF. The CDR3 nucleotides read TGTGCCAGCAGCTTAGCAGGGACTAGGTATGAGACCCAGTACTTC.

V usage is TRBV7-9 and J usage is TRBJ1-2; D ambiguous. V was trimmed by 3 bases and J by 1 base, leaving 6 bases between them. CDR1 and CDR2 (germline): SEHNR, FQNEAQ (reference sequence). The CDR3 has 13 residues. DNA for the CDR3: TGTGCCAGCAGCTTGCCGGGTAACTATGGCTACACCTTC. Amino acid sequence: CASSLPGNYGYTF.

The chain is built from TRBV19 and TRBJ2-7; D is unclear. The CDR3 is made up of 15 amino acids. Germline CDR1 LNHDA, CDR2 SQIVND (reference sequence). V lost 3 bases and J lost 7, with 19 bases in between. The CDR3 region is CASSIKTQPTGEQYF. The CDR3 nucleotides are TGTGCCAGTAGTATTAAAACACAACCTACGGGTGAGCAGTACTTC.

The chain carries TRBV9 and TRBJ2-5; no firm D call. The CDR3 consists of 14 residues. V was trimmed by 0 bases and J by 0 bases, leaving 6 bases between them. Germline V gives CDR1 SGDLS, CDR2 YYNGEE. CDR3 residues: CASSVDPYQETQYF. The CDR3 DNA reads TGTGCCAGCAGCGTAGATCCGTACCAAGAGACCCAGTACTTC. The variable domain in full, with the rest retrieved from reference TRBV9 and TRBJ2-5, is DSGVTQTPKHLITATGQRVTLRCSPRSGDLSVYWYQQSLDQGLQFLIQYYNGEERAKGNILERFSAQQFPDLHSELNLSSLELGDSALYFCASSVDPYQETQYFGPGTRLLVL.

This chain joins TRBV12-5 and TRBJ1-2; a weak D match, TRBD1 (6 bases). Deletions cut 2 bases from V and 6 bases from J, with 13 bases between. Germline CDR1 reads LGHNT; CDR2 reads FRNRAP. The length of the CDR3 is 14 residues. The CDR3 nucleotides are TGTGCTAGTGGTTTGACAGGACAGACCCATGGCTACACCTTC. This translates into CASGLTGQTHGYTF.

The chain links TRBV9 to TRBJ1-1; D perhaps matches TRBD1 (5 bases). CDR1 and CDR2 from the germline V gene are SGDLS and YYNGEE. V was shortened by 3 bases and J by 10 bases, with 22 bases between the two germline ends. This CDR3 contains 15 residues. DNA of the CDR3: TGTGCCAGCAGCGCCCAACCGGTCGGGGGGGATCGAGCTTTCTTT. Its translation is CASSAQPVGGDRAFF.

V is TRBV11-3 and J is TRBJ2-1; D is ambiguous. CDR3 size: 16 residues. The V gene's germline CDR1 is SGHNT and CDR2 YENEEA. V was clipped by 5 bases and J by 9 bases, with 23 bases between them. The CDR3 protein is CASSPHHRGFPPEQFF. CDR3 coding DNA: TGTGCCAGCAGCCCCCACCATCGCGGTTTCCCCCCTGAGCAGTTCTTC.

The V and J genes are TRBV18 and TRBJ1-2, with TRBD1 matching over 9 bases. The CDR3 loop spans 15 amino acids. Germline loops: CDR1 KGHSH, CDR2 LQKENI. Germline trimming cut 2 bases from V and 4 bases from J; bases unmatched to any gene: 5. The DNA of the CDR3 is TGTGCCAGCTCACCAGTAGACAGGGGGTTCTATGGCTACACCTTC. Translated: CASSPVDRGFYGYTF.

J is TRBJ2-7 and V is TRBV19; D unresolved. V shed 8 bases and J shed 0 bases, with 8 bases lying between them. The length of the CDR3 is 12 residues. Germline values: CDR1 LNHDA, CDR2 SQIVND (reference sequence). As DNA, the CDR3 is TGTGCCAGTTCGGTCGGCTCCTACGAGCAGTACTTC. It encodes CASSVGSYEQYF. The whole variable domain, filled in from reference TRBV19 and TRBJ2-7, reads DGGITQSPKYLFRKEGQNVTLSCEQNLNHDAMYWYRQDPGQGLRLIYYSQIVNDFQKGDIAEGYSVSREKKESFPLTVTSAQKNPTAFYLCASSVGSYEQYFGPGTRLTVT.

The rearrangement uses TRBV9 and TRBJ1-5; perhaps TRBD1 as D (6 bases). The CDR3 runs 16 residues. V shed 4 bases and J shed 4 bases, with 18 bases lying between them. The germline CDR1 and CDR2 sequences are SGDLS and YYNGEE. The CDR3 sequence: CASSPRGDGGNQPQHF. CDR3 nucleotides: TGTGCCAGCAGCCCAAGGGGGGATGGTGGTAATCAGCCCCAGCATTTT.

The chain joins TRBV15 to TRBJ2-5; D might be TRBD1 or TRBD2, each matching 6 bases. The V end lost 0 bases, the J end lost 2 bases, and 10 bases lay between the germline ends. Germline loops: CDR1 LNHNV, CDR2 YYDKDF (reference sequence). The CDR3 loop spans 15 amino acids. CDR3 sequence: CATSRDSGAQETQYF. CDR3 nucleotide sequence: TGTGCCACCAGCAGAGATTCGGGGGCGCAAGAGACCCAGTACTTC.

V gene TRBV19 combines with J gene TRBJ2-6; tentatively, D is TRBD1 or TRBD2 (5 bases each). The germline V gene encodes CDR1 LNHDA and CDR2 SQIVND (reference sequence). The length of the CDR3 is 17 residues. Trimming removed 7 bases from V and 0 bases from J, with 16 bases in between. The CDR3 reads CASMRDGRSSGANVLTF. DNA of the CDR3: TGTGCCAGTATGAGGGACGGTCGAAGCTCTGGGGCCAACGTCCTGACTTTC. The entire variable domain, with the rest obtained from reference TRBV19 and TRBJ2-6, is as follows: DGGITQSPKYLFRKEGQNVTLSCEQNLNHDAMYWYRQDPGQGLRLIYYSQIVNDFQKGDIAEGYSVSREKKESFPLTVTSAQKNPTAFYLCASMRDGRSSGANVLTFGAGSRLTVL.

In DNA, the CDR3 is TGTGCCAGCAGTTTCGGACAGGGATGGTCTGAAGCTTTCTTT. It codes for CASSFGQGWSEAFF. The V call is TRBV6-5, the J call TRBJ1-1; TRBD1 agrees at 8 bases. The germline gives CDR1 MNHEY, CDR2 SVGAGI. The CDR3 covers 14 residues. V lost 4 bases to trimming and J lost 6 bases; unmatched junction nucleotides: 7.

The DNA of the CDR3 is TGCGCCAGCAGCTTGGCCGTGACAGTGGACTACGAGCAGTACTTC. Translated: CASSLAVTVDYEQYF. The J gene is TRBJ2-7, the V gene TRBV5-1, with a tentative D call TRBD1 (5 bases). Per germline, CDR1 SGHRS and CDR2 YFSETQ. V was clipped by 0 bases and J by 3 bases, with 13 bases between them. This CDR3 is 15 amino acids long.

V and J are TRBV28 and TRBJ1-5, with 7 bases identical to TRBD1. Germline V lookup: CDR1 MDHEN, CDR2 SYDVKM. This CDR3 contains 15 residues. The junction had 9 bases not matched to a gene; V was cut back by 2 bases and J by 8 bases. CDR3 coding DNA: TGTGCCAGCAGTTTAATAAGAAGGGGGCGGGAGCCCCAGCATTTT. Residues: CASSLIRRGREPQHF. Complete variable domain (other parts from reference TRBV28 and TRBJ1-5): DVKVTQSSRYLVKRTGEKVFLECVQDMDHENMFWYRQDPGLGLRLIYFSYDVKMKEKGDIPEGYSVSREKKERFSLILESASTNQTSMYLCASSLIRRGREPQHFGDGTRLSIL.

The chain employs TRBV2 and TRBJ2-7, with D tentatively TRBD2 (5 bases). The germline V and J ends were trimmed by 7 bases and 4 bases, with 14 bases remaining between them. The CDR3 is 13 residues long. Germline V CDR1 and CDR2: SNHLY, FYNNEI. CDR3 protein: CASTLGMYYEQYF. CDR3 DNA: TGTGCCAGCACCCTCGGGATGTATTACGAGCAGTACTTC.

The chain employs TRBV18 and TRBJ1-5; D is perhaps TRBD1 (5 bases). From germline, CDR1 is KGHSH and CDR2 LQKENI. The CDR3 is made up of 13 amino acids. Trimming took 5 bases from V and 2 from J, leaving 7 bases between them. CDR3 nucleotides: TGTGCCAGCTCAGACAGCGGCAATCAGCCCCAGCATTTT. Protein: CASSDSGNQPQHF. The full variable domain, completed using reference TRBV18 and TRBJ1-5, is NAGVMQNPRHLVRRRGQEARLRCSPMKGHSHVYWYRQLPEEGLKFMVYLQKENIIDESGMPKERFSAEFPKEGPSILRIQQVVRGDSAAYFCASSDSGNQPQHFGDGTRLSIL.

The rearrangement links TRBV4-2 to TRBJ2-2; D is unresolved. CDR1 is LGHNA and CDR2 is YNFKEQ in the germline V gene. V was trimmed by 0 bases and J by 1 base, leaving 9 bases between them. CDR3 length: 16 amino acids. CDR3 sequence (DNA): TGTGCCAGCAGCCAAGAAATGGGCAGGAACACCGGGGAGCTGTTTTTT. Translation gives CASSQEMGRNTGELFF.

This sequence joins TRBV2 and TRBJ2-4; D gene unclear. Germline V lookup: CDR1 SNHLY, CDR2 FYNNEI. Between the trimmed V and J ends, which lost 4 bases and 5 bases, there was a span of 9 bases. CDR3 length equals 13 residues. CDR3 residues: CASSVRTENIQYF. The CDR3 region has the DNA TGTGCCAGCAGTGTACGGACGGAAAACATTCAGTACTTC.

The chain is built from TRBV6-5 and TRBJ1-2; 10 bases are a match to TRBD1. The CDR3 loop spans 16 amino acids. With 1 base clipped from V and 4 bases from J, the junction kept 6 bases outside the gene matches. Germline loops: CDR1 MNHEY, CDR2 SVGAGI. The CDR3 DNA reads as TGTGCCAGCAGTTACTGGGAGGGGACAGGGGTCTATGGCTACACCTTC. Protein product: CASSYWEGTGVYGYTF.

The chain recombines TRBV9 with TRBJ2-2, with 12 bases matching TRBD2. This CDR3 contains 18 residues. The J segment lost 4 bases and the V segment lost 0 bases, leaving 7 bases of the junction unmatched. The germline gives CDR1 SGDLS, CDR2 YYNGEE. The CDR3 coding sequence is TGTGCCAGCAGCGTAGCCCTAGCGGGAGGGGTGGGCACCGGGGAGCTGTTTTTT. Translating it yields CASSVALAGGVGTGELFF.

As regards this clone: An end of the junction does not agree with germline; a read error may underlie this. V and J are TRBV7-7 and TRBJ2-1; possibly TRBD1 for D (6 bases). Germline V lookup: CDR1 SSHAT, CDR2 FNYEAQ (reference sequence). The length of the CDR3 is 16 residues. Here the CDR3 DNA reads TGTGCTAGCAGCTTAGGTGGACAGAGCTCCTACAATGAGCAGTTCTTC. Protein: CASSLGGQSSYNEQFF.

This chain joins TRBV5-1 and TRBJ2-3; the match to TRBD2 covers 12 bases. J lost 0 bases, V lost 8 bases, and 4 bases had no gene match. The CDR3 extends over 15 amino acids. The V gene's germline CDR1 is SGHRS and CDR2 YFSETQ. The CDR3 spells CASNLAGGSTDTQYF. As DNA, the CDR3 is TGCGCCAGTAATCTAGCGGGAGGGAGCACAGATACGCAGTATTTT.

The chain employs TRBV5-6 and TRBJ2-7; weak D call: TRBD1 (6 bases). The ends were cut back, 4 bases at V and 4 bases at J, with 12 bases in the middle. In germline, CDR1 is SGHDT, CDR2 YYEEEE. The CDR3 length is 13 residues. CDR3 bases: TGTGCCAGCAGCGTGGACAGAAGTTACGAGCAGTACTTC. The encoded protein is CASSVDRSYEQYF.

This clone has a single count. This rearrangement joins TRBV30 to TRBJ1-2; 7 bases align to TRBD1. The ends lost 2 bases at V and 3 bases at J; junction bases unmatched: 0. CDR1 GTSNPN and CDR2 SVGIG come from the germline V gene (reference sequence). The CDR3 totals 12 residues. As DNA, the CDR3 is TGTGCCTGGAGTACAGGGGACTATGGCTACACCTTC. Its translation: CAWSTGDYGYTF.